The 22 T cell receptor beta chains reported below all come from one sample, sequenced in a study of early T cells in non-severe SARS-CoV-2 infection. TCRdb reprocessed the 5' RACE reads via MiXCR and lists one record per CDR3 protein. The sample includes more than 45,000 distinct CDR3 sequences, 10% to 15% of them seen just once. Sequencing used whole blood. The receptors stem from an adult who was a healthcare worker with PCR-confirmed SARS-CoV-2 infection or an uninfected control (not recorded which).

Many counts were recorded for this clonotype. V usage is TRBV20-1 and J usage is TRBJ2-1, with TRBD2 as a possible D gene (5 bases). The CDR3 spans 13 residues. Germline assignment: CDR1 DFQATT and CDR2 SNEGSKA (reference sequence). V was trimmed by 5 bases and J by 7 bases, leaving 15 bases between them. CDR3 residues: CSAVISGGNEQFF. In DNA, the CDR3 is TGCAGTGCTGTAATTTCAGGAGGTAATGAGCAGTTCTTC.

This clonotype has ten or more counts. V and J are TRBV28 and TRBJ1-5; D uncertain. V was clipped by 5 bases and J by 6 bases, with 11 bases between them. There are 13 residues in the CDR3. Germline V gene lookup returns CDR1 MDHEN and CDR2 SYDVKM. CDR3 residues: CASSGTLSQPQHF. CDR3 nucleotides: TGTGCCAGCAGTGGTACGCTGAGTCAGCCCCAGCATTTT.

This clonotype showed up many times. The chain joins TRBV5-4 to TRBJ2-7; the D call may be TRBD1 or TRBD2 (5 bases each). This CDR3 contains 14 residues. V lost 3 bases, J lost 1 base, and 11 bases lay in between. The V gene's germline CDR1 is SGHNT and CDR2 YYREEE (reference sequence). CDR3 DNA sequence: TGTGCCAGCAGCTGGGACGCCCGATCCTACGAGCAGTACTTC. As protein: CASSWDARSYEQYF.

This clonotype appeared many times. The chain is built from TRBV30 and TRBJ1-6; D uncertain. Germline CDR1 is GTSNPN and CDR2 is SVGIG (reference sequence). V lost 4 bases to trimming and J lost 7 bases, with 14 bases between them. The CDR3 is 14 residues long. CDR3 sequence: CAWKRWAENSPLHF. The CDR3 bases are TGTGCCTGGAAAAGGTGGGCAGAGAATTCACCCCTCCACTTT.

Notes on this clonotype: A single base separates this from a much larger clone, so it may be a read error. CDR3 sequence: CASSPGLAETFF. The CDR3 coding sequence is TGTGCCAGCAGTCCAGGGTTGGCTGAAACTTTCTTT. This sequence joins TRBV28 and TRBJ1-1, with D maybe TRBD1 (5 bases). This CDR3 has 12 residues. Germline V gene lookup returns CDR1 MDHEN and CDR2 SYDVKM.

This clonotype was observed a handful of times. One junction end disagrees with the germline gene, perhaps due to a read error. This chain joins TRBV5-1 and TRBJ2-7; D gene ambiguous. The CDR3 sequence is 11 residues long. Per the germline V gene, CDR1 is SGHRS and CDR2 is YFSETQ. CDR3 region: CASRLGREQYF. The CDR3 nucleotides are TGCGCCAGCAGGTTGGGCCGCGAGCAGTACTTC.

The chain links TRBV5-1 to TRBJ2-3, with 7 nucleotides matching TRBD1. Germline assignment: CDR1 SGHRS and CDR2 YFSETQ. V lost 0 bases to trimming and J lost 3 bases; unmatched junction nucleotides: 4. The CDR3 extends over 15 amino acids. Here the CDR3 DNA reads TGCGCCAGCAGCTTGGAGGGGGCTAGGACAGATACGCAGTATTTT. Its translation is CASSLEGARTDTQYF.

This clonotype turned up a few times. The rearrangement uses TRBV6-1 and TRBJ1-5, with D unresolved. The CDR3 runs to 15 residues. V lost 7 bases and J 4 bases, leaving 17 bases between the germline ends. CDR1 is MNHNS and CDR2 is SASEGT in the germline V gene. CDR3 loop: CASTSMGSGNQPQHF. The CDR3 DNA reads TGTGCCAGCACATCCATGGGGAGCGGGAATCAGCCCCAGCATTTT.

The chain couples TRBV5-3 to TRBJ2-2; weak D call: TRBD1 (5 bases). TRBV5-3 is given ORF status, its function remaining uncertain. Trimming stripped 3 bases from V and 6 bases from J, with 12 bases between. This CDR3 contains 14 residues. The CDR3 DNA reads TGTGCCAGAAGCTGCAGGGAAGGGGCCGGGGAGCTGTTTTTT. The encoded protein is CARSCREGAGELFF.

The rearrangement uses TRBV7-9 and TRBJ2-5; D perhaps matches TRBD2 (6 bases). In germline, CDR1 is SEHNR, CDR2 FQNEAQ (reference sequence). V was trimmed by 5 bases and J by 7 bases, leaving 11 bases between them. The CDR3 has 12 residues. CDR3 coding DNA: TGTGCCAGCAGCCCGGGGGATTCGACCCAGTACTTC. Encoded protein: CASSPGDSTQYF.

This clonotype was counted only a few times. The chain employs TRBV5-1 and TRBJ2-4; 8 positions match TRBD1. Germline-derived CDR1 and CDR2 are SGHRS and YFSETQ. This CDR3 comprises 14 residues. The trim removed 4 bases at V and 9 bases at J, leaving 9 bases unmatched. DNA of the CDR3: TGCGCCAGCAGCCAACGGACAGGGAAGGGCATTCAGTACTTC. Encoded protein: CASSQRTGKGIQYF.

This clonotype appeared many times. This chain uses TRBV5-1 with TRBJ1-4, with D uncertain. In germline, CDR1 is SGHRS, CDR2 YFSETQ. Trimming shortened V by 2 bases and J by 4 bases, and 9 bases separated the two germline ends. CDR3 length equals 14 residues. CDR3 region: CASSFGGLNEKLFF. CDR3 nucleotides: TGCGCCAGCAGCTTCGGAGGGCTTAATGAAAAACTGTTTTTT.

At least ten counts were recorded for this clonotype. This chain joins TRBV4-2 and TRBJ2-7, with 10 bases lining up with TRBD2. Germline V gene sequence: CDR1 LGHNA, CDR2 YNFKEQ. V lost 2 bases to trimming and J lost 3 bases; unmatched junction nucleotides: 4. This CDR3 region has 15 residues. The DNA of the CDR3 is TGTGCCAGCAGCCAACGACTAGCGGGCCGCTACGAGCAGTACTTC. This codes for CASSQRLAGRYEQYF.

This clonotype is medium-sized by share. The chain has TRBV6-4 and TRBJ2-2, with 14 bases that match TRBD2. This CDR3 is built from 16 residues. The V and J ends lost 0 bases and 6 bases, in that order; junction bases with no gene match: 0. CDR1 and CDR2 (germline): MRHNA, SNTAGT. CDR3 sequence (DNA): TGTGCCAGCAGTGACTCGACTAGCGGGGGGGCCGGGGAGCTGTTTTTT. Residues: CASSDSTSGGAGELFF.

This clonotype was recorded a few times. This rearrangement joins TRBV12-3 or TRBV12-4 to TRBJ2-7; the D is unclear. Deletions cut 7 bases from V and 5 bases from J, with 15 bases between. The CDR3 consists of 13 residues. The CDR3 DNA follows: TGTGCCAGCAACCTCCTGGGCAGCCACGAGCAGTACTTC. Translated, it gives CASNLLGSHEQYF.

The CDR3, as DNA: TGTGCCAGCAGCTTACGGGACTACACCTACGAGCAGTACTTC. Translated, it gives CASSLRDYTYEQYF. The chain joins TRBV7-9 to TRBJ2-7; 7 bases map to TRBD2. This CDR3 has 14 amino acids. Germline CDR1 reads SEHNR; CDR2 reads FQNEAQ (reference sequence). V was pared by 2 bases and J by 2 bases, with 3 bases of the junction left unmatched.

This clonotype has a handful of counts. The J gene is TRBJ2-4, the V gene TRBV20-1; TRBD1 agrees at 9 bases. Germline CDR1 reads DFQATT; CDR2 reads SNEGSKA (reference sequence). The CDR3 contains 13 residues. V trimming: 5 bases; J trimming: 7 bases; junction bases outside the gene matches: 6. CDR3 sequence: CSAEGTGFNIQYF. The CDR3 nucleotides read TGCAGTGCTGAAGGGACAGGGTTTAACATTCAGTACTTC.

The chain recombines TRBV2 with TRBJ1-6, with 7 nucleotides matching TRBD1. This CDR3 spans 16 amino acids. Trimming cost V 4 bases and J 7 bases; bases outside gene matches: 10. The germline V gene encodes CDR1 SNHLY and CDR2 FYNNEI. The CDR3 DNA sequence: TGTGCCAGCAGTGGACCCTCGACAGGGTCCAATTCACCCCTCCACTTT. It codes for CASSGPSTGSNSPLHF.

CDR3 sequence: CSARDPTGPGNTIYF. The CDR3 DNA sequence: TGCAGTGCTAGAGACCCTACAGGGCCTGGAAACACCATATATTTT. V usage is TRBV20-1 and J usage is TRBJ1-3; D may be TRBD1 (6 bases). With 0 bases removed from V and 2 bases from J, the gap between germline ends came to 11 bases. This CDR3 comprises 15 residues. CDR1 is DFQATT and CDR2 is SNEGSKA in the germline V gene (reference sequence).

The V gene is TRBV6-6, the J gene TRBJ1-5; possible D gene TRBD1, 6 bases. Between the trimmed V and J ends, which lost 6 bases and 0 bases, there was a span of 15 bases. Germline V lookup: CDR1 MNHNY, CDR2 SVGAGI (reference sequence). This CDR3 region has 16 residues. The CDR3 here is CASRDGQLYSNQPQHF. CDR3 DNA: TGTGCCAGCAGGGACGGACAGCTATATAGCAATCAGCCCCAGCATTTT.

V is TRBV7-2 and J is TRBJ2-1, with a possible D match to TRBD2 (6 bases). Germline-derived CDR1 and CDR2 are SGHTA and FQGNSA. The V gene lost 2 bases and the J gene lost 8 bases, with 10 bases spanning the gap. CDR3 length: 13 amino acids. The DNA for the CDR3 is TGTGCCAGCAGCTTATCCCCGGGGGATGAGCAGTTCTTC. It specifies CASSLSPGDEQFF.

This clonotype was found many times. The chain uses TRBV5-1 and TRBJ2-2; 9 bases are shared with TRBD1. The ends lost 9 bases at V and 4 bases at J; junction bases unmatched: 13. Germline V gene sequence: CDR1 SGHRS, CDR2 YFSETQ. The CDR3 extends over 16 amino acids. The CDR3 DNA reads TGCGCCACCACCCCGCTGACAGGGGGAGTCACCGGGGAGCTGTTTTTT. This sequence encodes CATTPLTGGVTGELFF.